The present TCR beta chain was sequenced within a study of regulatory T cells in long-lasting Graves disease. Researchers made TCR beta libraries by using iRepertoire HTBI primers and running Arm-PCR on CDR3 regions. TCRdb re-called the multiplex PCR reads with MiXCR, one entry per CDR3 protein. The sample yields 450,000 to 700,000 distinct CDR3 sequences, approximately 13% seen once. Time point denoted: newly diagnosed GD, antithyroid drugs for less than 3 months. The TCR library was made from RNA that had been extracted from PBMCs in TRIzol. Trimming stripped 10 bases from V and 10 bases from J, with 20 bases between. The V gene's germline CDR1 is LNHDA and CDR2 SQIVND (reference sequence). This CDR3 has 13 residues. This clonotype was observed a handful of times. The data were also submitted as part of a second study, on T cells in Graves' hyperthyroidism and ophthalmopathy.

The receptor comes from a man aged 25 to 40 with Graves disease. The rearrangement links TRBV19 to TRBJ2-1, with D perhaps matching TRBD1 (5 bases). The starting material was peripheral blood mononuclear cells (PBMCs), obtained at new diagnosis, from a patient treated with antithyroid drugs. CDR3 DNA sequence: TGTGCCACCTCGGACACCCCGGACATCGAGCAGTTCTTC. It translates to CATSDTPDIEQFF.